This record looks at one TCR beta chain sequence and its context. This clonotype was seen at least ten times. Its antigen remains undetermined. One end of the junction varies from germline; a read error may be responsible. TCRdb names Illumina HiSeq 1500 as the instrument used. TCRdb passed the public sequencing reads through fastp at Q25 and MiXCR, retaining productive beta sequences. Rows merge per CDR3 protein into single entries with the most common DNA and genes. The sample table holds 650,000 to 900,000 distinct CDR3 sequences, of which approximately 30% were seen once. The ten top clones hold 9.5% to 15% of the sample. The sample comes from a study of T cell repertoires in cytomegalovirus infection (dated by TCRdb to between 2018 and 2020). Regarding the complete study: Recently identified HLA-C-restricted CMV epitopes, whose presentation resists viral immunomodulation, were targeted by peptide stimulations together with well-studied HLA-B-restricted epitopes. Because public TCR beta signatures pointed to carriage of CMV infection together with the matching HLA type, the HLA type of each donor mattered for the analysis. What the authors observed across the whole study: The ex vivo response was dominated by HLA-C-restricted CMV-specific TCR beta clonotypes, and the single most frequent clonotype in two of eight donors was supplied by these HLA-C-restricted clonotypes. Carriers of CMV infection plus the relevant HLA type were discriminated by the cumulative frequency of public TCR beta family members in the study cohort and in an independent roughly 370-donor cohort.

The treatment or condition label, as the study defines it: in vitro stimulation with specific CMV peptide epitopes to enrich CMV-specific T cells. The clonotype originates from a human donor in good health (CMV status not recorded). Some clones in this sample may be carry-over from other donors' samples. The specimen comprised cultured CD8+ T cells from PBMCs, sampled from culture after CMV antigen stimulation.

The CDR3 protein: CASSPEGNEQFF. The DNA reads TGTGCTAGCAGCCCCGAGGGGAATGAGCAGTTCTTC. The rearrangement joined TRBV7-8 to TRBJ2-1; the D gene is tentatively TRBD1 or TRBD2, each matching 5 bases. Sequences SGHVS (CDR1) and FQNEAQ (CDR2) are obtained from the germline V gene. The CDR3 goes from the cysteine to the phenylalanine over 12 residues. The read is trimmed to its CDR3 DNA, 36 bases read in frame from base 1.